This T cell receptor (beta chain) was observed in a study of molecular identifiers for immune sequencing clone quantification. The authors built bulk TCR libraries by previously described methods with listed TCR primers. Via MiXCR, TCRdb re-called the PCR reads, giving one row per CDR3 protein. This table holds 70,000 to 95,000 distinct CDR3 sequences, around 17% found once. Findings and limits, study-wide: Among effectors, clones above 20 RNA copies held over 97% of molecules; among naive cells, under 1%.

Input for naive CD8 libraries was about 17,000 to 1,100,000 sorted cells; the RNA fraction used was 10%, 30% or 50%. Naive CD8 T cells, phenotype CD8+CD4-CCR7+CD45RA+, were sorted. Per the germline V gene, CDR1 is MNHEY and CDR2 is SMNVEV (reference sequence). V trimming: 6 bases; J trimming: 3 bases; junction bases outside the gene matches: 11. The CDR3 is made up of 16 amino acids. As to this clonotype: Antigen: not known. Given a much more abundant clone one base away, this may be a read error.

The sequence was collected from a human donor in good health. Some libraries in this study had Jurkat cell RNA spiked in. The J gene is TRBJ2-7, the V gene TRBV27; 10 bases match TRBD2. The sequenced sample consisted of naive CD8+ T cells from blood, with Jurkat cell RNA spiked in. Stated subset: FACS-sorted CD8+CD4-CCR7+CD45RA+ naive T cells. The CDR3 region is CASSARGLAQVYEQYF. In DNA form, the CDR3 reads TGTGCCAGCAGCGCCCGGGGACTAGCGCAAGTCTACGAGCAGTACTTC.